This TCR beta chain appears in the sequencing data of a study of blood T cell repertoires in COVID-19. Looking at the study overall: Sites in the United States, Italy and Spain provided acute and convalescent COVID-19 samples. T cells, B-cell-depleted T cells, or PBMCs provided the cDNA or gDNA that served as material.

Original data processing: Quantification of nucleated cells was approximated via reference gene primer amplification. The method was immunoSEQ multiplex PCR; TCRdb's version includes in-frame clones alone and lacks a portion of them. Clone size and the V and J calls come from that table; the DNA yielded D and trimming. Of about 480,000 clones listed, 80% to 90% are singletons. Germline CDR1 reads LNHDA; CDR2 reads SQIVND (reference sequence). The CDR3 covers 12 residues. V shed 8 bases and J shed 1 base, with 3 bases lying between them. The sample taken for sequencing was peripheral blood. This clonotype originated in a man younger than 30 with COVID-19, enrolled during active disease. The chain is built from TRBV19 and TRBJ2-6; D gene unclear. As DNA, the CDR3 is TGTGCCAGTTCGTCTGGGGCCAACGTCCTGACTTTC. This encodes CASSSGANVLTF.